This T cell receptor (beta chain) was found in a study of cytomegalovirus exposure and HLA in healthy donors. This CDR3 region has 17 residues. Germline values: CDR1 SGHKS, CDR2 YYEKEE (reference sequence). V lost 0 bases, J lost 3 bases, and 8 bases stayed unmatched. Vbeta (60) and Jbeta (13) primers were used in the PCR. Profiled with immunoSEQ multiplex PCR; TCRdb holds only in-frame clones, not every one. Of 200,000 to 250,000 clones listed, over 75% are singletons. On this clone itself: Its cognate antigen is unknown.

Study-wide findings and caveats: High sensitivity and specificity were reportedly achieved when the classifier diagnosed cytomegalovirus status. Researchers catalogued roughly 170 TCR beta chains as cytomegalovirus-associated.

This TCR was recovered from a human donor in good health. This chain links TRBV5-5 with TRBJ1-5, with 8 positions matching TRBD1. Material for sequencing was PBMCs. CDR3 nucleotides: TGTGCCAGCAGCTTGGAAGTGAGGACAGGGCCCAATCAGCCCCAGCATTTT. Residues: CASSLEVRTGPNQPQHF.